This TCR beta chain was sequenced for a study of cytomegalovirus exposure and HLA in healthy donors. This PCR relied on a set of 60 Vbeta primers and 13 Jbeta primers. Here immunoSEQ multiplex PCR was the method, and the copy in TCRdb shows in-frame clones only, minus some. The data show about 96,000 clones, 55% to 75% seen once. Per the germline V gene, CDR1 is KGHSH and CDR2 is LQKENI. This CDR3 has 13 amino acids. V lost 5 bases to trimming and J lost 8 bases, with 12 bases between them. The sequence derives from a man in his 60s in good health and CMV-seronegative. V is TRBV18 and J is TRBJ1-4; TRBD1 might be the D (5 bases). Sequenced sample: PBMCs. The CDR3 nucleotides read TGTGCCAGCTCAACCCGCCGGGGGGAAAAACTGTTTTTT. It is translated as CASSTRRGEKLFF.